These 23 T cell receptor beta chains originate from one sample sequenced in a study of blood T cell repertoires in COVID-19. The assay was immunoSEQ multiplex PCR, and TCRdb's table has in-frame clones only and misses some. The sample lists under 200,000 clones, roughly 87% occurring once. Sequencing was performed on peripheral blood. The source of these receptors is a woman in her sixties who had recovered from COVID-19.

The chain uses TRBV4-3 and TRBJ2-5; 7 bases are shared with TRBD1. CDR3 length equals 13 residues. The germline CDR1 and CDR2 sequences are LGHNA and YSLEER. The J segment lost 5 bases and the V segment lost 2 bases, leaving 2 bases of the junction unmatched. Here the CDR3 reads CASSQNRGETQYF. CDR3 DNA sequence: TGCGCCAGCAGCCAAAACAGGGGCGAGACCCAGTACTTC.

The chain carries TRBV3-1 (or the pseudogene TRBV3-2) and TRBJ1-6, with a weak D call TRBD1 (5 bases). The CDR3 is 15 amino acids. Trimming took 1 base from V and 8 from J, leaving 12 bases between them. The germline V gene encodes CDR1 LGHDT and CDR2 YNNKEL (reference sequence). Here the CDR3 reads CASSQGAGPDSPLHF. The CDR3, as DNA: TGTGCCAGCAGCCAAGGTGCGGGACCCGATTCACCCCTCCACTTT.

J is TRBJ2-3 and V is TRBV19, with 7 bases that match TRBD1. The germline gives CDR1 LNHDA, CDR2 SQIVND (reference sequence). CDR3 length: 18 residues. The J segment lost 2 bases and the V segment lost 6 bases, leaving 17 bases of the junction unmatched. CDR3 coding DNA: TGTGCCAGTAGACGCTCTCACAGGGGACCATCCTACACAGATACGCAGTATTTT. Amino acid sequence: CASRRSHRGPSYTDTQYF.

The chain couples TRBV28 to TRBJ1-6; D possibly corresponds to TRBD1 (6 bases). V dropped 8 bases and J dropped 6 bases, with 17 bases sitting between them. CDR1 and CDR2 (germline): MDHEN, SYDVKM. The CDR3 contains 15 residues. CDR3 sequence (DNA): TGTGCCAGCTCAGTCCCGGACAGAGCTAATTCACCCCTCCACTTT. This codes for CASSVPDRANSPLHF.

The chain recombines TRBV7-2 with TRBJ2-7; TRBD2 agrees at 10 bases. Germline lookup yields CDR1 SGHTA and CDR2 FQGNSA. V dropped 5 bases and J dropped 2; count of bases not matched to a gene: 15. This CDR3 comprises 18 residues. CDR3 amino acids: CASSLRGGRLAGTYEQYF. The CDR3 bases are TGTGCCAGCAGCCTTAGGGGGGGCCGACTAGCGGGTACCTACGAGCAGTACTTC.

This clone was recorded once. The chain combines TRBV6-2 or TRBV6-3 with TRBJ2-7, with TRBD2 identical over 9 bases. The CDR3 has 15 amino acids. Germline CDR1 reads MNHEY; CDR2 reads SVGEGT. V lost 2 bases and J lost 2; bases outside the gene matches: 4. The CDR3 coding sequence is TGTGCCAGCAGTTACCCCCCTAGCGGGGCCTACGAGCAGTACTTC. Translated, it gives CASSYPPSGAYEQYF.

The chain links TRBV5-5 to TRBJ1-5; 8 bases agree with TRBD1. The V gene's germline CDR1 is SGHKS and CDR2 YYEKEE (reference sequence). This CDR3 spans 14 amino acids. The V segment lost 0 bases and the J segment 4 bases; nucleotides outside the gene matches: 0. The CDR3 spells CASSLGTGNQPQHF. In nucleotides, the CDR3 is TGTGCCAGCAGCTTGGGGACAGGGAATCAGCCCCAGCATTTT.

The chain carries TRBV28 and TRBJ2-1, with a possible D match to TRBD1 (5 bases). Between the trimmed V and J ends, which lost 8 bases and 7 bases, there was a span of 15 bases. Per germline, CDR1 MDHEN and CDR2 SYDVKM. This CDR3 has 13 residues. The CDR3 sequence: CASGPPRGNEQFF. DNA of the CDR3: TGTGCCAGCGGACCGCCAAGGGGTAATGAGCAGTTCTTC.

The chain couples TRBV28 to TRBJ1-2, with 8 bases identical to TRBD1. Germline CDR1 is MDHEN and CDR2 is SYDVKM. This CDR3 has 13 amino acids. The J segment lost 14 bases and the V segment lost 4 bases, leaving 12 bases of the junction unmatched. The CDR3 reads CASSSPTTGVTTF. Written as DNA, the CDR3 is TGTGCCAGCAGTTCACCAACGACAGGGGTTACTACCTTC.

This clone was counted a few times. The chain is built from TRBV6-2 or TRBV6-3 and TRBJ2-3; possible D gene TRBD2, 5 bases. V was cut by 2 bases and J by 2 bases, with 11 bases left in between. Germline CDR1 and CDR2: MNHEY and SVGEGT. This CDR3 contains 15 residues. CDR3 nucleotides: TGTGCCAGCAGTTACGAGGACGGGAACACAGATACGCAGTATTTT. This encodes CASSYEDGNTDTQYF.

The CDR3 region is CASSQGRTGTDTQYF. Here the CDR3 DNA reads TGTGCCAGCAGCCAAGGTCGGACAGGCACAGATACGCAGTATTTT. This chain links TRBV3-1 (or the pseudogene TRBV3-2) with TRBJ2-3, with D maybe TRBD1 (6 bases). The germline V gene has CDR1 LGHDT and CDR2 YNNKEL (reference sequence). The CDR3 totals 15 residues. V lost 1 base and J lost 1, with 9 bases in between.

J is TRBJ2-3 and V is TRBV27, with TRBD2 identical over 7 bases. This CDR3 contains 14 residues. V was clipped by 7 bases and J by 6 bases; unmatched bases: 10. CDR1 and CDR2 (germline): MNHEY, SMNVEV (reference sequence). The DNA of the CDR3 is TGTGCCAGCATGATGGGGGGGGTAGCGGATACGCAGTATTTT. Translation gives CASMMGGVADTQYF.

This chain links TRBV4-3 with TRBJ1-6; D call uncertain. Germline V gene data show CDR1 as LGHNA and CDR2 as YSLEER. This CDR3 is built from 14 residues. With 1 base removed from V and 14 bases from J, the gap between germline ends came to 15 bases. CDR3 residues: CASSQGTSGRALHF. The CDR3 bases are TGCGCCAGCAGCCAAGGCACCAGCGGGAGGGCCCTCCACTTT.

The chain uses TRBV9 and TRBJ2-1; 8 nucleotides match TRBD2. The junction had 6 bases not matched to a gene; V was cut back by 0 bases and J by 10 bases. Germline V gene lookup returns CDR1 SGDLS and CDR2 YYNGEE. The CDR3 is 14 amino acids. The CDR3 DNA is TGTGCCAGCAGCGTAGAGGAGCGGGGGCGGGAGCAGTTCTTC. It codes for CASSVEERGREQFF.

The V and J genes are TRBV6-5 and TRBJ1-1, with a possible D match to TRBD1 (6 bases). The CDR3 is 13 residues long. The ends were cut back, 6 bases at V and 7 bases at J, with 15 bases in the middle. Germline V gene data show CDR1 as MNHEY and CDR2 as SVGAGI. CDR3 protein: CASRAPQGREAFF. In DNA, the CDR3 is TGTGCCAGCAGGGCCCCTCAGGGGCGTGAAGCTTTCTTT.

The rearrangement links TRBV7-9 to TRBJ2-3; TRBD1 matches at 7 bases. Germline CDR1 SEHNR, CDR2 FQNEAQ (reference sequence). Trimming removed 4 bases from V and 5 bases from J; junction bases left unmatched: 6. There are 14 residues in the CDR3. CDR3 DNA sequence: TGTGCCAGCAGCTGGGGGACAGCTGGAGATACGCAGTATTTT. The encoded protein is CASSWGTAGDTQYF. Drawing the rest from reference TRBV7-9 and TRBJ2-3, the complete variable domain is DTGVSQNPRHKITKRGQNVTFRCDPISEHNRLYWYRQTLGQGPEFLTYFQNEAQLEKSRLLSDRFSAERPKGSFSTLEIQRTEQGDSAMYLCASSWGTAGDTQYFGPGTRLTVL.

The genes are TRBV5-1 and TRBJ1-4, with 7 bases matching TRBD1. Per the germline V gene, CDR1 is SGHRS and CDR2 is YFSETQ. The CDR3 length is 17 residues. V was clipped by 0 bases and J by 3 bases; unmatched bases: 8. The CDR3, as DNA: TGCGCCAGCAGCTTGGCAGGTCAGACAGGGCCTAATGAAAAACTGTTTTTT. It codes for CASSLAGQTGPNEKLFF.

The rearrangement links TRBV7-2 to TRBJ2-5; D might be TRBD1 (5 bases). The germline V gene encodes CDR1 SGHTA and CDR2 FQGNSA. The CDR3 runs 15 residues. The V gene lost 1 base and the J gene lost 2 bases, with 11 bases spanning the gap. This CDR3 reads CASSLVGRVQETQYF. The DNA of the CDR3 is TGTGCCAGCAGCTTAGTGGGCAGGGTGCAAGAGACCCAGTACTTC.

The CDR3 here is CASSEQRGGYNEQFF. The CDR3 DNA follows: TGTGCCAGCAGTGAACAGCGGGGGGGATACAATGAGCAGTTCTTC. V is TRBV6-1 and J is TRBJ2-1; 10 nucleotides match TRBD2. The CDR3 is 15 amino acids. Germline loops: CDR1 MNHNS, CDR2 SASEGT. V shed 2 bases, J shed 4 bases, and the junction held 2 bases outside the gene matches.

This clone was seen a single time. This chain joins TRBV7-9 and TRBJ2-2; tentatively, D is TRBD1 (5 bases). The V end lost 2 bases, the J end lost 0 bases, and 13 bases lay between the germline ends. The length of the CDR3 is 17 residues. Germline V gene sequence: CDR1 SEHNR, CDR2 FQNEAQ (reference sequence). This CDR3 reads CASSLTTGYANTGELFF. The CDR3 DNA follows: TGTGCCAGCAGCTTAACTACAGGTTACGCGAACACCGGGGAGCTGTTTTTT.

The chain links TRBV4-1 to TRBJ2-4; 8 bases map to TRBD1. CDR3 size: 14 residues. From germline, CDR1 is MGHRA and CDR2 YSYEKL. J was trimmed by 6 bases and V by 3 bases; bases with no gene match: 4. The CDR3 loop reads CASSHDRGTNIQYF. CDR3 nucleotides: TGCGCCAGCAGCCACGACAGGGGAACAAACATTCAGTACTTC.

The chain couples TRBV4-2 to TRBJ2-1; maybe TRBD2 (6 bases). CDR1 is LGHNA, CDR2 YNFKEQ, per germline. The CDR3 totals 14 residues. Deletions cut 0 bases from V and 7 bases from J, with 10 bases between. CDR3 sequence (DNA): TGTGCCAGCAGCCAAGACCCACTAGCAAATGAGCAGTTCTTC. Amino acid sequence: CASSQDPLANEQFF.

V gene TRBV6-1 combines with J gene TRBJ1-2; D might be TRBD1 (6 bases). V was shortened by 2 bases and J by 5 bases, with 15 bases between the two germline ends. The CDR3 loop spans 15 amino acids. Per the germline V gene, CDR1 is MNHNS and CDR2 is SASEGT. The CDR3 DNA is TGTGCCAGCAGTGAACAAGGACAGCCTATTTATGGCTACACCTTC. This codes for CASSEQGQPIYGYTF.